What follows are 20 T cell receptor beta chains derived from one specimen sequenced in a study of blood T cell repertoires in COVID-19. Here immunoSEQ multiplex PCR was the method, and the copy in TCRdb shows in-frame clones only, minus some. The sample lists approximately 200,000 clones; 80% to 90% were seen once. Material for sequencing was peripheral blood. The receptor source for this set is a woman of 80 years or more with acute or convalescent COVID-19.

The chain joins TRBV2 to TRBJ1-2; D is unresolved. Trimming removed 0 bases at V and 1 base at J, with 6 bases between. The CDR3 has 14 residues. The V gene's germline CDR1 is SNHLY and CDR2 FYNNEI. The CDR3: CASSEARVNYGYTF. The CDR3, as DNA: TGTGCCAGCAGTGAAGCGCGGGTTAACTATGGCTACACCTTC.

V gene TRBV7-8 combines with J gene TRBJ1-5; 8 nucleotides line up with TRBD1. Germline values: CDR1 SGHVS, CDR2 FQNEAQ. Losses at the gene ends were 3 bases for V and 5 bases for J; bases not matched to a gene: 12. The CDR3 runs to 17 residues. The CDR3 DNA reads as TGTGCCAGCAGCTTGGGGGGCGGACAGGGAGCATATCAGCCCCAGCATTTT. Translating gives CASSLGGGQGAYQPQHF. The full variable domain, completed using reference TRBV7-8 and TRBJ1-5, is GAGVSQSPRYKVAKRGQDVALRCDPISGHVSLFWYQQALGQGPEFLTYFQNEAQLDKSGLPSDRFFAERPEGSVSTLKIQRTQQEDSAVYLCASSLGGGQGAYQPQHFGDGTRLSIL.

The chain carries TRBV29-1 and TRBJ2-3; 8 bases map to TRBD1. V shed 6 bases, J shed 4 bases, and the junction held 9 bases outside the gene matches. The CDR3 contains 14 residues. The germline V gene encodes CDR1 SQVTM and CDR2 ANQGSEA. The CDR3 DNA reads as TGCAGCGTAAGAGCCGTACAGGGGGCAGATACGCAGTATTTT. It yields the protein CSVRAVQGADTQYF.

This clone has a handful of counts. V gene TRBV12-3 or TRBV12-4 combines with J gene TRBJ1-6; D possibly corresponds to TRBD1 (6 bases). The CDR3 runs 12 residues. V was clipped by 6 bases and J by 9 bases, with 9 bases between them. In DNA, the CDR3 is TGTGCCAGCAGCACAGGGCTTTCACCCCTCCACTTT. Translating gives CASSTGLSPLHF.

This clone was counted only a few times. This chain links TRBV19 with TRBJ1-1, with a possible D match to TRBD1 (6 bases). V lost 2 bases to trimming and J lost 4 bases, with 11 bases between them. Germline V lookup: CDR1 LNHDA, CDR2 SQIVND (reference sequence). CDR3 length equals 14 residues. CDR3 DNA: TGTGCCAGTAGTATACCTTCAGGGGTCACTGAAGCTTTCTTT. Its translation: CASSIPSGVTEAFF.

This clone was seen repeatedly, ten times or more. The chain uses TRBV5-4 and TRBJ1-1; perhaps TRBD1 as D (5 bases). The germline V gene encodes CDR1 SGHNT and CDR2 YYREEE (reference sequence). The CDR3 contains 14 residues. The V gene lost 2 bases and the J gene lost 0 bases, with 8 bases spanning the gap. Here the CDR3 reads CASSFGHLNTEAFF. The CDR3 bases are TGTGCCAGCAGCTTCGGACACTTGAACACTGAAGCTTTCTTT.

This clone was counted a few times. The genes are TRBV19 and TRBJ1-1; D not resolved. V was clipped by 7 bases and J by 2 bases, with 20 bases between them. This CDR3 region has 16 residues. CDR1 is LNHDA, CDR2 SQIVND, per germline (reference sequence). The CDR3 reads CASTKTWTSKNTEAFF. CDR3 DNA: TGTGCCAGTACTAAGACGTGGACTTCGAAAAACACTGAAGCTTTCTTT.

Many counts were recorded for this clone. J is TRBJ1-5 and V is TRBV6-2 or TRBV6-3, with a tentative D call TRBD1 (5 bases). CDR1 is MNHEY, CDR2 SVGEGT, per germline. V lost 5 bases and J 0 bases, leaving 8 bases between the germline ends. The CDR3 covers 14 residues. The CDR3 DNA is TGTGCCAGCAGTGCAGACAGTAGCAATCAGCCCCAGCATTTT. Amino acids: CASSADSSNQPQHF.

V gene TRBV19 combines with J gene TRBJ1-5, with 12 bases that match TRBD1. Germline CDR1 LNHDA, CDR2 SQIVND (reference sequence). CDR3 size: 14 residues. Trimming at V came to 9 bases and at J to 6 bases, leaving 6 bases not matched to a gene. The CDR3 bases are TGTGCCAGCACCGGGACAGGGGGCGGTCAGCCCCAGCATTTT. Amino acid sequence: CASTGTGGGQPQHF.

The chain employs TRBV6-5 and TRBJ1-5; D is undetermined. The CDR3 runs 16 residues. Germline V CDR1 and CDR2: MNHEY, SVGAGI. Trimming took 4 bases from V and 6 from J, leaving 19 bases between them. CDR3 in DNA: TGTGCCAGCAGTTCAGATCCACTATCGAAGGCTCAGCCCCAGCATTTT. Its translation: CASSSDPLSKAQPQHF.

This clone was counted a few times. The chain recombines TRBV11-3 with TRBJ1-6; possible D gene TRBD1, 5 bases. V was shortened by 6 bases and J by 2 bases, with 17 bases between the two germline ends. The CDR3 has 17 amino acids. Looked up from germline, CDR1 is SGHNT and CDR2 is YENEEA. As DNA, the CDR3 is TGTGCCAGCAGTACAGGAGCCAGTTTCGCCTATAATTCACCCCTCCACTTT. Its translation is CASSTGASFAYNSPLHF.

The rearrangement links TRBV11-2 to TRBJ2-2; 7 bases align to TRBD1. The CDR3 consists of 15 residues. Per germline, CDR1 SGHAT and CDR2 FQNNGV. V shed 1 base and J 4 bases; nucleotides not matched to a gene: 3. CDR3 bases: TGTGCCAGCAGCTTAGCTGCAGGGGGCACCGGGGAGCTGTTTTTT. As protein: CASSLAAGGTGELFF.

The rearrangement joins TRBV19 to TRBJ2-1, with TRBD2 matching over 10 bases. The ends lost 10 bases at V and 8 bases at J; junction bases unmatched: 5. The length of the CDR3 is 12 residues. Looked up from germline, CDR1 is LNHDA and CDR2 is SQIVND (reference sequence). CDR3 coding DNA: TGTGCCACCCGGACTAGCGGTTATGAGCAGTTCTTC. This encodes CATRTSGYEQFF.

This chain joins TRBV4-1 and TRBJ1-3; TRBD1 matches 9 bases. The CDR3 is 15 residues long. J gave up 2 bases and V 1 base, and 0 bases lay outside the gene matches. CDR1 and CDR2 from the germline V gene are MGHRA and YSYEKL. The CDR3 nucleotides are TGCGCCAGCAGCCAAGGGGACAGGGCTGGAAACACCATATATTTT. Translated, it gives CASSQGDRAGNTIYF.

CDR3 nucleotide sequence: TGTGCCAGCAGTTCCGGGACAGGGGGCTCGGTGCCCCAGCATTTT. Translated, it gives CASSSGTGGSVPQHF. The chain combines TRBV27 with TRBJ1-5, with TRBD1 identical over 12 bases. Germline values: CDR1 MNHEY, CDR2 SMNVEV (reference sequence). There are 15 residues in the CDR3. V shed 4 bases, J shed 9 bases, and the junction held 7 bases outside the gene matches.

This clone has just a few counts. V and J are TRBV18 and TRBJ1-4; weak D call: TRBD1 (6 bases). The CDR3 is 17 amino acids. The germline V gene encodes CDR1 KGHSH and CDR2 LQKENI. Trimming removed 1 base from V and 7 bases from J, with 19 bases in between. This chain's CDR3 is CASSPLPQAGVGEKLFF. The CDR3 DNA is TGTGCCAGCTCACCACTTCCTCAGGCAGGGGTTGGTGAAAAACTGTTTTTT.

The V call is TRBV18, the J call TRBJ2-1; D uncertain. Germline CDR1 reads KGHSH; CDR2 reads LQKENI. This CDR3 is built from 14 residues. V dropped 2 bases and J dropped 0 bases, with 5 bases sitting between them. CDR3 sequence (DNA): TGTGCCAGCTCACCAGAGAGCTCCTACAATGAGCAGTTCTTC. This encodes CASSPESSYNEQFF.

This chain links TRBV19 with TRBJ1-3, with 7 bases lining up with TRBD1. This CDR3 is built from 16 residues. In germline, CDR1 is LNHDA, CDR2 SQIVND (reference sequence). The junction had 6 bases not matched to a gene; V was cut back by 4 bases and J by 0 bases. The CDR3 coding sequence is TGTGCCAGTAGTACTCACCGGGACAGCTCTGGAAACACCATATATTTT. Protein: CASSTHRDSSGNTIYF.

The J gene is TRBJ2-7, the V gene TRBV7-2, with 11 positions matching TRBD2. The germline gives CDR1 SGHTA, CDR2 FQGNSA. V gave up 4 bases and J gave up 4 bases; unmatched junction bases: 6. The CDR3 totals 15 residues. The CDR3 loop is CASSSRLAGMYEQYF. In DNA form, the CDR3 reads TGTGCCAGCAGCTCGAGACTAGCGGGGATGTACGAGCAGTACTTC.

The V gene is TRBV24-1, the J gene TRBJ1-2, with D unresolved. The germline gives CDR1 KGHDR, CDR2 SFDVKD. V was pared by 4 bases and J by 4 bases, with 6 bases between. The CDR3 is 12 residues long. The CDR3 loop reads CATSDRSYGYTF. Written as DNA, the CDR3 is TGTGCCACCAGTGACCGGTCCTATGGCTACACCTTC.